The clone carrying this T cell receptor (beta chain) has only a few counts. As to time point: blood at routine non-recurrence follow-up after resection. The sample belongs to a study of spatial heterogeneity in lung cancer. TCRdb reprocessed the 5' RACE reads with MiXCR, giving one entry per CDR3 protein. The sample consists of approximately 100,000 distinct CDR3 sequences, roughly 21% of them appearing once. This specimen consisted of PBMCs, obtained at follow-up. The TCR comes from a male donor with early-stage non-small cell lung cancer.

The CDR3 region is CASSPVMTGFNTEAFF. CDR3 bases: TGTGCCAGCTCACCAGTTATGACAGGCTTTAACACTGAAGCTTTCTTT. The chain employs TRBV18 and TRBJ1-1; TRBD1 might be the D (6 bases). CDR1 and CDR2 from the germline V gene are KGHSH and LQKENI. This CDR3 is built from 16 residues. Trimming cost V 2 bases and J 2 bases, with 15 bases left between them. Drawing the rest from reference TRBV18 and TRBJ1-1, the complete variable domain is NAGVMQNPRHLVRRRGQEARLRCSPMKGHSHVYWYRQLPEEGLKFMVYLQKENIIDESGMPKERFSAEFPKEGPSILRIQQVVRGDSAAYFCASSPVMTGFNTEAFFGQGTRLTVV.